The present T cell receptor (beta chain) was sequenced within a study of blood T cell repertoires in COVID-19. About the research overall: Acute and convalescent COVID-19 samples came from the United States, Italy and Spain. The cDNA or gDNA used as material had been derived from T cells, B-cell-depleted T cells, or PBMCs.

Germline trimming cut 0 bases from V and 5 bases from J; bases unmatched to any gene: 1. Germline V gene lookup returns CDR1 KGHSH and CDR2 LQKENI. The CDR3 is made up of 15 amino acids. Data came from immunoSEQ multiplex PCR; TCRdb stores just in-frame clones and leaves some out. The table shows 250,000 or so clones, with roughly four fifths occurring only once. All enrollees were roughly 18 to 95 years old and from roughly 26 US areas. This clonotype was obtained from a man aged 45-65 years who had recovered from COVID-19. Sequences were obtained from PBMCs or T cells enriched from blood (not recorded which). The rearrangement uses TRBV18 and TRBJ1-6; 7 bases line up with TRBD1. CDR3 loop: CASSPPGTDNSPLHF. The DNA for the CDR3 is TGTGCCAGCTCACCACCCGGGACAGATAATTCACCCCTCCACTTT. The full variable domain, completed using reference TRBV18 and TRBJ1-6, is NAGVMQNPRHLVRRRGQEARLRCSPMKGHSHVYWYRQLPEEGLKFMVYLQKENIIDESGMPKERFSAEFPKEGPSILRIQQVVRGDSAAYFCASSPPGTDNSPLHFGNGTRLTVT.